The 30 T cell receptor beta chains reported below all come from one sample, sequenced in a study of T cells after yellow fever vaccination. TCRdb called the 5' RACE reads again in MiXCR, with one record for every CDR3 protein. The sample shows approximately 300,000 distinct CDR3 sequences, around 6.8% of them seen only once. The sample was PBMCs, taken about 41 days after the first yellow fever vaccination. Receptors originate from a man between 18 and 35 years old who received the YFV17D yellow fever vaccine.

This clonotype was counted between two and nine times. CDR3 DNA: TGCGCCAGCAGGGACAGCCTAGATACGCAGTATTTT. It yields the protein CASRDSLDTQYF. This chain joins TRBV5-1 and TRBJ2-3; possible D gene TRBD1, 6 bases. The CDR3 totals 12 residues. CDR1 is SGHRS, CDR2 YFSETQ, per germline. The ends were cut back, 5 bases at V and 5 bases at J, with 9 bases in the middle.

The chain joins TRBV5-6 to TRBJ2-7, with 8 positions matching TRBD1. The CDR3 runs to 16 residues. Germline values: CDR1 SGHDT, CDR2 YYEEEE. V lost 0 bases, J lost 7 bases, and 12 bases stayed unmatched. The CDR3 reads CASSLVSGQASGEQYV. CDR3 nucleotide sequence: TGTGCCAGCAGCTTGGTATCGGGACAGGCCTCGGGTGAGCAGTACGTC.

The rearrangement joins TRBV12-3 or TRBV12-4 to TRBJ2-1, with a possible D match to TRBD2 (7 bases). CDR3 size: 15 residues. Trimming removed 6 bases from V and 9 bases from J, with 21 bases in between. The CDR3 sequence: CASSYGGGGAGEQFF. DNA for the CDR3: TGTGCCAGCAGCTACGGAGGGGGGGGGGCCGGTGAGCAGTTCTTC.

This clonotype was seen repeatedly, ten times or more. The chain links TRBV3-1 to TRBJ1-2; weak D call: TRBD1 (5 bases). Trimming took off 0 bases at V and 8 bases at J, with 13 bases between the two ends. The CDR3 sequence is 14 residues long. CDR1 LGHDT and CDR2 YNNKEL come from the germline V gene (reference sequence). CDR3 residues: CASSQEPGIFGYTF. The CDR3 DNA reads as TGTGCCAGCAGCCAAGAACCAGGGATATTCGGCTACACCTTC.

This clonotype was detected a few times. The chain uses TRBV6-5 and TRBJ1-2; D unclear. V gave up 6 bases and J gave up 2 bases, with 7 bases separating them. This CDR3 is 12 amino acids long. The germline V gene has CDR1 MNHEY and CDR2 SVGAGI. DNA of the CDR3: TGTGCCAGCAGAACGGGGAACTATGGCTACACCTTC. Amino acid sequence: CASRTGNYGYTF.

This clonotype was detected ten times or more. The rearrangement links TRBV12-3 or TRBV12-4 to TRBJ2-1, with D perhaps given as TRBD1 or TRBD2 (6 bases each). V lost 5 bases to trimming and J lost 6 bases, with 17 bases between them. The CDR3 spans 15 residues. DNA of the CDR3: TGTGCCAGCAGTCCTCTAGCGAGGGGGTTCAATGAGCAGTTCTTC. Protein: CASSPLARGFNEQFF.

The chain couples TRBV28 to TRBJ2-7; possibly TRBD1 for D (6 bases). Trimming cost V 6 bases and J 4 bases, with 16 bases left between them. CDR1 and CDR2 (germline): MDHEN, SYDVKM. The CDR3 has 14 residues. CDR3 sequence: CASRTTGNGYEQYV. For the CDR3, the DNA is TGTGCCAGCAGAACAACAGGGAACGGGTACGAGCAGTACGTC.

The rearrangement uses TRBV5-5 and TRBJ1-2, with D perhaps TRBD1 (5 bases). Germline CDR1 is SGHKS and CDR2 is YYEKEE (reference sequence). Trimming took off 4 bases at V and 3 bases at J, with 16 bases between the two ends. The CDR3 is 15 amino acids. The CDR3 sequence is CASSPQTVAHYGYTF. CDR3 nucleotide sequence: TGTGCCAGCAGCCCGCAGACAGTCGCACACTATGGCTACACCTTC.

This clonotype came up many times. V gene TRBV20-1 combines with J gene TRBJ2-3; D unclear. This CDR3 contains 11 residues. The V gene's germline CDR1 is DFQATT and CDR2 SNEGSKA (reference sequence). Trimming took off 7 bases at V and 1 base at J, with 6 bases between the two ends. CDR3 loop: CSVGGTDTQYF. The CDR3 region has the DNA TGCAGTGTTGGGGGCACAGATACGCAGTATTTT.

This clonotype was picked up many times. The gene calls are TRBV7-2 and TRBJ2-7; maybe TRBD2 (8 bases). This CDR3 region has 14 residues. Trimming took off 5 bases at V and 3 bases at J, with 14 bases between the two ends. Germline CDR1 reads SGHTA; CDR2 reads FQGNSA. The CDR3 protein is CASSISGTVYEQYF. The CDR3 bases are TGTGCCAGCAGCATTAGCGGGACAGTCTACGAGCAGTACTTC.

The rearrangement uses TRBV3-1 and TRBJ2-5; 9 nucleotides agree with TRBD1. Looked up from germline, CDR1 is LGHDT and CDR2 is YNNKEL (reference sequence). V gave up 7 bases and J gave up 2 bases; unmatched junction bases: 8. CDR3 length: 15 residues. The CDR3 nucleotides read TGTGCCAGCAAACCGGGACAGGGTAAACAAGAGACCCAGTACTTC. Translation gives CASKPGQGKQETQYF.

This clonotype has at least ten counts. The chain is built from TRBV20-1 and TRBJ2-2; no clear D. The V gene lost 2 bases and the J gene lost 5 bases, with 3 bases spanning the gap. The CDR3 has 11 residues. The germline gives CDR1 DFQATT, CDR2 SNEGSKA (reference sequence). The CDR3: CSARYTGELFF. Here the CDR3 DNA reads TGCAGTGCTAGATATACCGGGGAGCTGTTTTTT.

The chain has TRBV5-1 and TRBJ2-4; 9 bases are a match to TRBD1. This CDR3 spans 14 amino acids. V lost 2 bases, J lost 7 bases, and 4 bases stayed unmatched. The V gene's germline CDR1 is SGHRS and CDR2 YFSETQ. This CDR3 reads CASSLQGAMNIQYF. DNA for the CDR3: TGCGCCAGCAGCTTACAGGGGGCGATGAACATTCAGTACTTC.

Only a few counts were recorded for this clonotype. The chain joins TRBV28 to TRBJ2-1; TRBD2 matches 9 bases. The germline gives CDR1 MDHEN, CDR2 SYDVKM. The CDR3 is 17 residues long. The V segment lost 4 bases and the J segment 5 bases; nucleotides outside the gene matches: 12. Here the CDR3 reads CASSSPWLAGRNNEQFF. In nucleotides, the CDR3 is TGTGCCAGCAGTTCCCCCTGGCTAGCGGGGCGGAACAATGAGCAGTTCTTC. The full variable domain, with the rest looked up from reference TRBV28 and TRBJ2-1, is DVKVTQSSRYLVKRTGEKVFLECVQDMDHENMFWYRQDPGLGLRLIYFSYDVKMKEKGDIPEGYSVSREKKERFSLILESASTNQTSMYLCASSSPWLAGRNNEQFFGPGTRLTVL.

The chain uses TRBV7-6 and TRBJ2-7; no firm D call. Germline assignment: CDR1 SGHVS and CDR2 FNYEAQ. CDR3 length equals 13 residues. Trimming stripped 6 bases from V and 3 bases from J, with 12 bases between. This chain's CDR3 is CASRPAGNYEQYV. The CDR3 DNA follows: TGTGCCAGCAGACCGGCAGGCAACTACGAGCAGTACGTC.

In this sample, this clonotype turned up many times. The chain couples TRBV5-6 to TRBJ2-2; 9 bases fit TRBD2. V lost 4 bases to trimming and J lost 6 bases; unmatched junction nucleotides: 7. From germline, CDR1 is SGHDT and CDR2 YYEEEE. The CDR3 is 15 amino acids. The CDR3: CASSDGLAFPGELFF. CDR3 nucleotides: TGTGCCAGCAGCGACGGACTAGCGTTTCCCGGGGAGCTGTTTTTT.

The table lists this clonotype with a few counts. This rearrangement joins TRBV12-3 or TRBV12-4 to TRBJ1-5, with D unresolved. Trimming took off 3 bases at V and 4 bases at J, with 10 bases between the two ends. This CDR3 is built from 14 residues. CDR3 nucleotide sequence: TGTGCCAGCAGTTTGGGGTTGGGGAATCAGCCCCAGCATTTT. This translates into CASSLGLGNQPQHF.

This chain connects TRBV12-3 or TRBV12-4 to TRBJ2-3, with a tentative D call TRBD2 (5 bases). Trimming removed 10 bases from V and 0 bases from J, with 14 bases in between. This CDR3 is 14 amino acids long. In DNA, the CDR3 is TGTGCCACCCGGGTCCGGGAAAGCACAGATACGCAGTATTTT. As protein: CATRVRESTDTQYF.

This clonotype was observed a few times. J is TRBJ1-1 and V is TRBV3-1; tentative D call: TRBD1 (6 bases). Trimming cost V 0 bases and J 0 bases, with 14 bases left between them. From germline, CDR1 is LGHDT and CDR2 YNNKEL (reference sequence). The CDR3 has 17 amino acids. CDR3 bases: TGTGCCAGCAGCCAAGACCCGGACAGTAATCTGAACACTGAAGCTTTCTTT. Its translation: CASSQDPDSNLNTEAFF.

This clonotype was observed a handful of times. V is TRBV4-3 and J is TRBJ2-5, with 12 bases fitting TRBD2. V shed 4 bases and J 5 bases; nucleotides not matched to a gene: 8. In germline, CDR1 is LGHNA, CDR2 YSLEER. CDR3 length: 16 residues. The CDR3 coding sequence is TGCGCCAGCAGCCGCTGGACTAGCGGGGTCAGCGAGACCCAGTACTTC. Translated, it gives CASSRWTSGVSETQYF.

This clonotype was seen many times. V usage is TRBV2 and J usage is TRBJ1-6; D gene unclear. CDR1 SNHLY and CDR2 FYNNEI come from the germline V gene. Trimming shortened V by 4 bases and J by 9 bases, and 16 bases separated the two germline ends. The CDR3 consists of 15 residues. CDR3 region: CASSGVGGAGSPLHF. CDR3 bases: TGTGCCAGCAGTGGCGTCGGCGGAGCGGGTTCACCCCTCCACTTT.

This rearrangement joins TRBV7-2 to TRBJ2-7, with 12 positions matching TRBD2. This CDR3 has 17 amino acids. Germline V CDR1 and CDR2: SGHTA, FQGNSA. V lost 0 bases to trimming and J lost 2 bases; unmatched junction nucleotides: 5. The CDR3 DNA reads as TGTGCCAGCAGCTTAGCGCAACCTAGCGGGGGGGCCTACGAGCAGTACTTC. Residues: CASSLAQPSGGAYEQYF.

This clonotype was detected ten times or more. The J gene is TRBJ2-2, the V gene TRBV7-2, with D possibly being TRBD2 (6 bases). Between the trimmed V and J ends, which lost 3 bases and 0 bases, there was a span of 8 bases. CDR1 is SGHTA, CDR2 FQGNSA, per germline. The CDR3 totals 15 residues. The CDR3 bases are TGTGCCAGCAGCTTCGGAGGGTCGAACACCGGGGAGCTGTTTTTT. It specifies CASSFGGSNTGELFF.

This clonotype has only a few counts. V gene TRBV20-1 combines with J gene TRBJ1-4; TRBD1 matches 8 bases. Germline V CDR1 and CDR2: DFQATT, SNEGSKA (reference sequence). The length of the CDR3 is 18 residues. Losses at the gene ends were 6 bases for V and 1 base for J; bases not matched to a gene: 16. As DNA, the CDR3 is TGCAGTGCCGCTACGCCGGCAGGGGGCAGAGAAACTAATGAAAAACTGTTTTTT. This gives the protein CSAATPAGGRETNEKLFF.

This clonotype was detected many times. The gene calls are TRBV20-1 and TRBJ2-7; no clear D. The V end was cut by 3 bases, the J end by 0 bases, with 6 bases between. The germline gives CDR1 DFQATT, CDR2 SNEGSKA (reference sequence). There are 12 residues in the CDR3. The CDR3 loop reads CSASSGSYEQYF. The CDR3 region has the DNA TGCAGTGCTAGTTCGGGCTCCTACGAGCAGTACTTC.

This clonotype was picked up a small number of times. The genes are TRBV28 and TRBJ2-1; no clear D. CDR3 length equals 14 residues. V was clipped by 7 bases and J by 1 base, with 11 bases between them. Germline V gene lookup returns CDR1 MDHEN and CDR2 SYDVKM. The CDR3 here is CASKEVGSYNEQFF. CDR3 nucleotide sequence: TGTGCCAGCAAAGAAGTGGGATCCTACAATGAGCAGTTCTTC.

In its sample, this clonotype was seen a few times. The rearrangement joins TRBV7-9 to TRBJ2-7; perhaps TRBD2 as D (7 bases). The V end was cut by 5 bases, the J end by 7 bases, with 21 bases between. The CDR3 has 15 amino acids. In germline, CDR1 is SEHNR, CDR2 FQNEAQ (reference sequence). In DNA, the CDR3 is TGTGCCAGCAGCAGTCCACGGGGGGCACTCCCGGAGCAGTACTTC. Its protein product is CASSSPRGALPEQYF.

Only a few counts were recorded for this clonotype. The rearrangement uses TRBV15 and TRBJ2-5, with D hard to call. This CDR3 has 15 amino acids. From germline, CDR1 is LNHNV and CDR2 YYDKDF (reference sequence). Trimming stripped 0 bases from V and 1 base from J, with 9 bases between. CDR3 coding DNA: TGTGCCACCAGCAGAGACGCGGCAACCCAAGAGACCCAGTACTTC. This sequence encodes CATSRDAATQETQYF.

This chain uses TRBV7-2 with TRBJ1-2; no clear D gene. This CDR3 region has 14 residues. The V gene lost 4 bases and the J gene lost 4 bases, with 13 bases spanning the gap. Germline V CDR1 and CDR2: SGHTA, FQGNSA. The CDR3 spells CASSSPPTAYGYTF. CDR3 sequence (DNA): TGTGCCAGCAGCTCCCCCCCGACGGCCTATGGCTACACCTTC.

The chain couples TRBV30 to TRBJ2-1, with 9 bases aligning to TRBD2. V shed 4 bases, J shed 7 bases, and the junction held 11 bases outside the gene matches. Per germline, CDR1 GTSNPN and CDR2 SVGIG (reference sequence). The CDR3 is made up of 15 amino acids. CDR3 protein: CAWNVLGGGGNEQFF. As DNA, the CDR3 is TGTGCCTGGAACGTTTTGGGCGGGGGGGGGAATGAGCAGTTCTTC. Complete variable domain (other parts from reference TRBV30 and TRBJ2-1): SQTIHQWPATLVQPVGSPLSLECTVEGTSNPNLYWYRQAAGRGLQLLFYSVGIGQISSEVPQNLSASRPQDRQFILSSKKLLLSDSGFYLCAWNVLGGGGNEQFFGPGTRLTVL.